A single sample gave rise to the 32 T cell receptor beta chains below, sequenced in a study of blood T cell repertoires in COVID-19 (dated by TCRdb to 2018 to 2020). Library prep was done by the immunoSEQ multiplex PCR assay. TCRdb re-hosts the immuneACCESS table, in-frame sequences only. Its copies lack some clones; in the studies checked, an unresolved V gene accounts for under half of them, and the cause for the rest is not known. In all, the sample holds roughly 63,000 clones, and 79% of those were seen once. The ten largest clones add up to 32% of the sample. Sequenced: peripheral blood. Source of these receptors: a human donor in a cohort sampled during active COVID-19.

This clone has just a few counts. This chain links TRBV11-2 with TRBJ1-3; D is uncertain. Trimming pared 0 bases from V and 2 bases from J, leaving 11 bases between. The CDR3 totals 16 residues. The germline V gene encodes CDR1 SGHAT and CDR2 FQNNGV. In DNA form, the CDR3 reads TGTGCCAGCAGCTTAGATTTCGGGTTTACTGGAAACACCATATATTTT. Translating gives CASSLDFGFTGNTIYF. Looking up the rest from reference TRBV11-2 and TRBJ1-3 gives the full variable domain: EAGVAQSPRYKIIEKRQSVAFWCNPISGHATLYWYQQILGQGPKLLIQFQNNGVVDDSQLPKDRFSAERLKGVDSTLKIQPAKLEDSAVYLCASSLDFGFTGNTIYFGEGSWLTVV.

V gene TRBV18 combines with J gene TRBJ2-7; no definite D call. In germline, CDR1 is KGHSH, CDR2 LQKENI. Trimming took off 2 bases at V and 0 bases at J, with 8 bases between the two ends. The CDR3 spans 14 residues. CDR3 residues: CASSPEMSSYEQYF. The CDR3 coding sequence is TGTGCCAGCTCACCAGAGATGAGCTCCTACGAGCAGTACTTC.

This clone was found once. This CDR3 is CASSQDGAGGQDTQYF. The CDR3 nucleotides are TGCGCCAGCAGCCAAGATGGAGCGGGAGGGCAAGATACGCAGTATTTT. The chain couples TRBV4-3 to TRBJ2-3, with 10 bases matching TRBD2. V dropped 0 bases and J dropped 5; count of bases not matched to a gene: 5. Germline-derived CDR1 and CDR2 are LGHNA and YSLEER. This CDR3 is 16 amino acids long.

With regard to this clone: The same CDR3 can be traced to other DNA sequences in this sample. The V and J genes are TRBV15 and TRBJ2-7; TRBD1 matches 9 bases. The CDR3 totals 14 residues. The germline gives CDR1 LNHNV, CDR2 YYDKDF (reference sequence). Trimming took 1 base from V and 3 from J; bases not matched to a gene: 1. DNA of the CDR3: TGTGCCACCAGCAGAGCGGGACAGGGCTACGAGCAGTACTTC. Protein sequence: CATSRAGQGYEQYF.

This chain uses TRBV29-1 with TRBJ1-5, with a weak D call TRBD1 (5 bases). With 7 bases removed from V and 3 bases from J, the gap between germline ends came to 13 bases. There are 13 residues in the CDR3. Germline V gene lookup returns CDR1 SQVTM and CDR2 ANQGSEA. This CDR3 is CSAQETVNQPQHF. In DNA form, the CDR3 reads TGCAGCGCCCAAGAGACAGTCAATCAGCCCCAGCATTTT.

This rearrangement joins TRBV6-1 to TRBJ2-5; possibly TRBD1 for D (6 bases). The CDR3 is 15 amino acids. The V gene's germline CDR1 is MNHNS and CDR2 SASEGT. The germline V and J ends were trimmed by 2 bases and 2 bases, with 12 bases remaining between them. CDR3 bases: TGTGCCAGCAGTGAATCGACAGGTCGACAAGAGACCCAGTACTTC. This translates into CASSESTGRQETQYF.

This clone has a handful of counts. This sequence joins TRBV4-1 and TRBJ2-1; D gene unclear. CDR1 and CDR2 from the germline V gene are MGHRA and YSYEKL. The CDR3 loop spans 15 amino acids. V lost 3 bases, J lost 5 bases, and 14 bases lay in between. The CDR3 reads CASSHPLYRDNEQFF. The CDR3 region has the DNA TGCGCCAGCAGCCACCCCCTCTACCGCGACAATGAGCAGTTCTTC.

This clone was seen once. The CDR3 region has the DNA TGCGCCAGCAGCCACCAGGGCGGATCCTTGAACACTGAAGCTTTCTTT. Amino acids: CASSHQGGSLNTEAFF. The V call is TRBV5-1, the J call TRBJ1-1; maybe TRBD1 (5 bases). The CDR3 is made up of 16 amino acids. Germline V gene lookup returns CDR1 SGHRS and CDR2 YFSETQ. V dropped 4 bases and J dropped 0 bases, with 16 bases sitting between them.

The V call is TRBV19, the J call TRBJ2-7, with D possibly TRBD1 on 7 matching bases. Germline values: CDR1 LNHDA, CDR2 SQIVND (reference sequence). The CDR3 contains 13 residues. The germline V and J ends were trimmed by 7 bases and 3 bases, with 13 bases remaining between them. The CDR3 is CASTGAGGYEQYF. DNA of the CDR3: TGTGCCAGTACGGGGGCAGGGGGCTACGAGCAGTACTTC.

This clone was counted only a few times. The DNA for the CDR3 is TGTGCCAGTTCCGGGACAGGGAGCAACTATGGCTACACCTTC. Amino acids: CASSGTGSNYGYTF. V usage is TRBV6-5 and J usage is TRBJ1-2, with TRBD1 matching over 9 bases. Germline CDR1 is MNHEY and CDR2 is SVGAGI. The CDR3 consists of 14 residues. After removal of 9 bases from V and 2 bases from J, the junction contained 7 bases not matched to a gene.

There are a few counts of this clone. This chain joins TRBV9 and TRBJ1-6; D remains unclear. V was cut by 3 bases and J by 0 bases, with 10 bases left in between. Germline V gives CDR1 SGDLS, CDR2 YYNGEE. The CDR3 has 16 amino acids. The CDR3 region has the DNA TGTGCCAGCAGCGAGAACAGCGGCTCCTATAATTCACCCCTCCACTTT. This sequence encodes CASSENSGSYNSPLHF.

The chain uses TRBV5-6 and TRBJ1-2; TRBD1 aligns across 10 bases. The CDR3 covers 15 residues. V dropped 4 bases and J dropped 5; count of bases not matched to a gene: 8. CDR1 SGHDT and CDR2 YYEEEE come from the germline V gene. The CDR3 sequence is CASSGGTGAWYGYTF. Here the CDR3 DNA reads TGTGCCAGCAGCGGGGGGACAGGGGCTTGGTATGGCTACACCTTC.

This clone was counted only a few times. CDR3 residues: CAWNDRGPRDGYTF. The CDR3 nucleotides are TGTGCCTGGAACGACAGGGGGCCAAGGGATGGCTACACCTTC. The chain joins TRBV30 to TRBJ1-2, with 10 bases matching TRBD1. CDR3 size: 14 residues. The V gene's germline CDR1 is GTSNPN and CDR2 SVGIG (reference sequence). J gave up 6 bases and V 4 bases, and 8 bases lay outside the gene matches.

This clone has only one observation. The J gene is TRBJ2-7, the V gene TRBV3-1 (or the pseudogene TRBV3-2); TRBD2 matches 8 bases. J gave up 7 bases and V 1 base, and 12 bases lay outside the gene matches. Germline CDR1 is LGHDT and CDR2 is YNNKEL (reference sequence). The CDR3 is 16 amino acids. The CDR3 spells CASSQGRASGSGEQYF. The CDR3 coding sequence is TGTGCCAGCAGCCAAGGACGAGCGAGCGGGAGTGGTGAGCAGTACTTC.

The chain combines TRBV29-1 with TRBJ2-4, with D maybe TRBD1 (5 bases). The CDR3 extends over 13 amino acids. V was cut by 4 bases and J by 8 bases, with 15 bases left in between. Germline loops: CDR1 SQVTM, CDR2 ANQGSEA. The CDR3 spells CSVGAGRLDIQYF. The CDR3 bases are TGCAGCGTTGGGGCAGGGCGTTTGGACATTCAGTACTTC.

This chain joins TRBV7-8 and TRBJ1-5, with a tentative D call TRBD1 (5 bases). This CDR3 region has 14 residues. V lost 5 bases to trimming and J lost 2 bases, with 10 bases between them. Looked up from germline, CDR1 is SGHVS and CDR2 is FQNEAQ. CDR3 sequence reads: CASSPGTGNQPQHF. The CDR3 DNA reads as TGTGCCAGCAGCCCTGGGACTGGCAATCAGCCCCAGCATTTT.

This chain links TRBV2 with TRBJ2-7; 9 bases are shared with TRBD2. The CDR3 loop spans 15 amino acids. J was trimmed by 1 base and V by 8 bases; bases with no gene match: 9. CDR1 is SNHLY, CDR2 FYNNEI, per germline. The chain's CDR3 is CASLFDSGSSYEQYF. DNA for the CDR3: TGTGCCAGCCTGTTCGATAGCGGGAGTTCCTACGAGCAGTACTTC.

The chain carries TRBV7-9 and TRBJ1-5, with D possibly matching TRBD1 (5 bases). This CDR3 region has 13 residues. V was clipped by 5 bases and J by 7 bases, with 12 bases between them. The V gene's germline CDR1 is SEHNR and CDR2 FQNEAQ (reference sequence). Here the CDR3 reads CASSGRVGQPQHF. CDR3 DNA: TGTGCCAGCAGCGGCAGGGTCGGCCAGCCCCAGCATTTT.

V is TRBV19 and J is TRBJ2-3; 10 bases are a match to TRBD1. The trim removed 7 bases at V and 4 bases at J, leaving 8 bases unmatched. This CDR3 is built from 15 residues. The V gene's germline CDR1 is LNHDA and CDR2 SQIVND (reference sequence). The CDR3 loop reads CASTPDRGWADTQYF. The CDR3 nucleotides are TGTGCCAGTACCCCGGACAGGGGGTGGGCAGATACGCAGTATTTT. The complete variable domain, with remaining parts taken from reference TRBV19 and TRBJ2-3, reads DGGITQSPKYLFRKEGQNVTLSCEQNLNHDAMYWYRQDPGQGLRLIYYSQIVNDFQKGDIAEGYSVSREKKESFPLTVTSAQKNPTAFYLCASTPDRGWADTQYFGPGTRLTVL.

This clone was detected only a few times. For the CDR3, the DNA is TGTGCCAGCAGTTACTCGGACAGTAGCAATCAGCCCCAGCATTTT. Its protein is CASSYSDSSNQPQHF. The chain carries TRBV6-2 or TRBV6-3 and TRBJ1-5; possible D gene TRBD1, 6 bases. Per the germline V gene, CDR1 is MNHEY and CDR2 is SVGEGT. The CDR3 is 15 residues long. Between the trimmed V and J ends, which lost 0 bases and 0 bases, there was a span of 6 bases.

V and J are TRBV7-2 and TRBJ2-3; 11 nucleotides line up with TRBD2. The CDR3 has 16 residues. CDR1 and CDR2 from the germline V gene are SGHTA and FQGNSA. V lost 0 bases to trimming and J lost 5 bases; unmatched junction nucleotides: 4. The CDR3 loop reads CASSLALAGGQDTQYF. The CDR3 bases are TGTGCCAGCAGCTTAGCTCTAGCGGGAGGTCAAGATACGCAGTATTTT.

This chain uses TRBV7-3 with TRBJ2-5, with D perhaps TRBD1 (6 bases). The CDR3 sequence is 13 residues long. Germline loops: CDR1 SGHTA, CDR2 FQGTGA. Trimming removed 5 bases at V and 5 bases at J, with 12 bases between. DNA of the CDR3: TGTGCCAGCAGCCCTCTAAGGGGGGAGACCCAGTACTTC. As protein: CASSPLRGETQYF.

The rearrangement links TRBV19 to TRBJ1-2, with TRBD1 matching over 7 bases. This CDR3 comprises 13 residues. CDR1 and CDR2 (germline): LNHDA, SQIVND (reference sequence). The CDR3 protein is CASVGGTNYGYTF. CDR3 DNA: TGTGCTTCAGTAGGGGGCACTAACTATGGCTACACCTTC.

The V and J genes are TRBV30 and TRBJ1-2; D unclear. CDR1 and CDR2 (germline): GTSNPN, SVGIG (reference sequence). Trimming pared 0 bases from V and 6 bases from J, leaving 8 bases between. CDR3 length equals 12 residues. For the CDR3, the DNA is TGTGCCTGGAGTGTACTCACCGATGGCTACACCTTC. It specifies CAWSVLTDGYTF.

V is TRBV7-9 and J is TRBJ2-7; TRBD1 matches 9 bases. The germline V gene has CDR1 SEHNR and CDR2 FQNEAQ (reference sequence). The CDR3 length is 15 residues. V lost 1 base to trimming and J lost 5 bases; unmatched junction nucleotides: 6. The CDR3 sequence is CASSLVSGTGNEQYF. CDR3 nucleotides: TGTGCCAGCAGCTTAGTATCCGGGACAGGGAACGAGCAGTACTTC.

The rearrangement uses TRBV15 and TRBJ2-5; a possible D gene is TRBD1 (6 bases). From germline, CDR1 is LNHNV and CDR2 YYDKDF (reference sequence). The V and J ends lost 5 bases and 7 bases respectively, with 26 bases between them. CDR3 length: 17 residues. CDR3 DNA: TGTGCCACCAGCCACTCCCTCCAAACAGGGTCAAGGGGGACCCAGTACTTC. Amino acids: CATSHSLQTGSRGTQYF.

Note on this clone: This CDR3 is missing its conserved last phenylalanine or tryptophan, likely due to a read error. No DNA is shown, since the ends of the CDR3 on it are uncertain; the CDR3 is the one TCRdb lists. Here the CDR3 reads CASEDGRWA. The V and J genes are TRBV5-1 and TRBJ1-4. Termini included, the CDR3 measures 9 amino acids. Germline-derived CDR1 and CDR2 are SGHRS and YFSETQ.

This clone was recorded a few times. The chain recombines TRBV5-6 with TRBJ2-2; 7 positions agree with TRBD2. The CDR3 length is 14 residues. The germline V gene encodes CDR1 SGHDT and CDR2 YYEEEE. Losses at the gene ends were 0 bases for V and 8 bases for J; bases not matched to a gene: 4. As DNA, the CDR3 is TGTGCCAGCAGCTTGGGCGGGAGCACGGGGGAGCTGTTTTTT. Residues: CASSLGGSTGELFF.

The chain combines TRBV6-2 or TRBV6-3 with TRBJ2-7; 7 bases align to TRBD2. The CDR3 is 16 residues long. V dropped 6 bases and J dropped 2; count of bases not matched to a gene: 13. Germline V gene sequence: CDR1 MNHEY, CDR2 SVGEGT. The DNA for the CDR3 is TGTGCCAGCAGCAACCGGGACTACCTCTGGCCCTACGAGCAGTACTTC. Protein product: CASSNRDYLWPYEQYF.

The rearrangement joins TRBV7-9 to TRBJ1-1, with D hard to call. The CDR3 is made up of 12 amino acids. Trimming stripped 3 bases from V and 7 bases from J, with 9 bases between. CDR1 and CDR2 from the germline V gene are SEHNR and FQNEAQ (reference sequence). The chain's CDR3 is CASSFGGSEAFF. CDR3 nucleotide sequence: TGTGCCAGCAGCTTCGGAGGAAGTGAAGCTTTCTTT.

The chain combines TRBV28 with TRBJ2-3, with D possibly being TRBD2 (6 bases). The CDR3 runs to 16 residues. Trimming shortened V by 5 bases and J by 5 bases, and 20 bases separated the two germline ends. Germline values: CDR1 MDHEN, CDR2 SYDVKM. The CDR3 here is CASSGVDYLRGDTQYF. The CDR3 DNA follows: TGTGCCAGCAGTGGGGTGGACTACCTAAGGGGAGATACGCAGTATTTT.

This chain joins TRBV30 and TRBJ2-7; D unresolved. The CDR3 spans 12 residues. Germline CDR1 GTSNPN, CDR2 SVGIG (reference sequence). The ends were cut back, 0 bases at V and 4 bases at J, with 7 bases in the middle. The DNA of the CDR3 is TGTGCCTGGAGTGTAAGCCGTTACGAGCAGTACTTC. It is translated as CAWSVSRYEQYF.